These 17 T cell receptor beta chains share one sample of origin, sequenced in a study of early T cells in non-severe SARS-CoV-2 infection. TCRdb reprocessed the 5' RACE reads with MiXCR, giving one entry per CDR3 protein. This table has 25,000 or so distinct CDR3 sequences, 5.5% appearing once. The sequencing input was whole blood. These receptor sequences come from an adult who was a healthcare worker with PCR-confirmed SARS-CoV-2 infection or an uninfected control (not recorded which).

There are many counts of this clonotype. The chain combines TRBV5-6 with TRBJ2-3; D might be TRBD1 (5 bases). Trimming took off 2 bases at V and 0 bases at J, with 13 bases between the two ends. CDR3 length: 16 amino acids. Germline-derived CDR1 and CDR2 are SGHDT and YYEEEE. Here the CDR3 reads CASSFRGAASTDTQYF. Here the CDR3 DNA reads TGTGCCAGCAGCTTCCGTGGGGCGGCTAGCACAGATACGCAGTATTTT.

This rearrangement joins TRBV2 to TRBJ1-2, with unresolved D. There are 14 residues in the CDR3. The germline V gene encodes CDR1 SNHLY and CDR2 FYNNEI. The V gene lost 4 bases and the J gene lost 2 bases, with 11 bases spanning the gap. CDR3 bases: TGTGCCAGCAGTGTTGAAGGGTTCAACTATGGCTACACCTTC. This gives the protein CASSVEGFNYGYTF.

This clonotype showed up many times. The V and J genes are TRBV6-2 or TRBV6-3 and TRBJ1-5, with TRBD1 matching 9 bases. From germline, CDR1 is MNHEY and CDR2 SVGEGT. Unmatched junction bases numbered 12, after V lost 4 bases and J lost 8 bases. CDR3 length: 16 residues. DNA for the CDR3: TGTGCCAGCAGTTCTTTCGGACAGGGGCCCAGGGAGCCCCAGCATTTT. This sequence encodes CASSSFGQGPREPQHF.

In its sample, this clonotype was seen many times. The V and J genes are TRBV7-9 and TRBJ1-1, with no clear D. The length of the CDR3 is 14 residues. Trimming left V 3 bases short and J 4 bases short, with 12 bases between. Germline values: CDR1 SEHNR, CDR2 FQNEAQ (reference sequence). CDR3 amino acids: CASSLNEHVTEAFF. CDR3 DNA: TGTGCCAGCAGCTTGAATGAACACGTCACTGAAGCTTTCTTT.

There are many counts of this clonotype. The rearrangement joins TRBV9 to TRBJ2-2; D gene ambiguous. The CDR3 is 12 residues long. The germline CDR1 and CDR2 sequences are SGDLS and YYNGEE. V lost 0 bases to trimming and J lost 4 bases, with 1 base between them. CDR3: CASSVATGELFF. The CDR3 DNA reads as TGTGCCAGCAGCGTAGCCACCGGGGAGCTGTTTTTT.

This clonotype appeared many times. The J gene is TRBJ2-3, the V gene TRBV15, with D possibly being TRBD1 (6 bases). Germline lookup yields CDR1 LNHNV and CDR2 YYDKDF (reference sequence). Trimming cost V 0 bases and J 1 base, with 17 bases left between them. This CDR3 is built from 18 residues. The CDR3 DNA sequence: TGTGCCACCAGCAGAGAGACAGTCAGGGGACGAGGCACAGATACGCAGTATTTT. The encoded protein is CATSRETVRGRGTDTQYF.

This clonotype was counted at least ten times. The DNA for the CDR3 is TGTGCCAGCAGCCAAGGGCGAGGGGGGTCGGACACTGAAGCTTTCTTT. The encoded protein is CASSQGRGGSDTEAFF. The chain joins TRBV4-2 to TRBJ1-1; D possibly corresponds to TRBD1 (6 bases). V was pared by 1 base and J by 3 bases, with 15 bases between. The CDR3 runs 16 residues. CDR1 LGHNA and CDR2 YNFKEQ come from the germline V gene.

This clonotype was seen a few times. The V and J genes are TRBV5-1 and TRBJ2-5; D may be TRBD2 (6 bases). CDR1 and CDR2 from the germline V gene are SGHRS and YFSETQ. The CDR3 sequence is 16 residues long. The ends were cut back, 3 bases at V and 0 bases at J, with 15 bases in the middle. The CDR3 bases are TGCGCCAGCAGCTCGACTGTCGGGGGTAACCAAGAGACCCAGTACTTC. Its translation is CASSSTVGGNQETQYF. The entire variable domain, with the rest obtained from reference TRBV5-1 and TRBJ2-5, is as follows: KAGVTQTPRYLIKTRGQQVTLSCSPISGHRSVSWYQQTPGQGLQFLFEYFSETQRNKGNFPGRFSGRQFSNSRSEMNVSTLELGDSALYLCASSSTVGGNQETQYFGPGTRLLVL.

The table lists this clonotype with many counts. DNA for the CDR3: TGCAGTGCTCCCCGTTTGGGATTCTCTGGGGCCAACGTCCTGACTTTC. Translation: CSAPRLGFSGANVLTF. The chain uses TRBV20-1 and TRBJ2-6, with D uncertain. This CDR3 has 16 residues. Germline V CDR1 and CDR2: DFQATT, SNEGSKA (reference sequence). Trimming took off 5 bases at V and 0 bases at J, with 14 bases between the two ends.

This clonotype was observed at least ten times. The chain carries TRBV13 and TRBJ1-2, with D maybe TRBD1 (5 bases). This CDR3 has 13 residues. Germline loops: CDR1 PRHDT, CDR2 FYEKMQ (reference sequence). The germline V and J ends were trimmed by 4 bases and 6 bases, with 12 bases remaining between them. The CDR3 loop reads CASSSGGTDGYTF. Here the CDR3 DNA reads TGTGCCAGCAGCTCGGGGGGTACGGATGGCTACACCTTC.

The chain joins TRBV11-2 to TRBJ2-7; 7 bases are shared with TRBD1. With V trimmed by 3 bases and J by 2 bases, 10 bases remained unmatched. Per the germline V gene, CDR1 is SGHAT and CDR2 is FQNNGV. CDR3 size: 16 residues. The chain's CDR3 is CASSFTMTGPPYEQYF. The CDR3 coding sequence is TGTGCCAGCAGCTTTACCATGACAGGGCCCCCCTACGAGCAGTACTTC.

This clonotype came up a few times. V gene TRBV20-1 combines with J gene TRBJ2-3; 11 bases line up with TRBD2. The V segment lost 0 bases and the J segment 6 bases; nucleotides outside the gene matches: 5. Germline-derived CDR1 and CDR2 are DFQATT and SNEGSKA (reference sequence). This CDR3 contains 15 residues. CDR3 in amino acids: CSARDSGGAGDTQYF. The CDR3, as DNA: TGCAGTGCTAGAGATAGCGGGGGGGCCGGTGATACGCAGTATTTT.

This clonotype has a count of ten or more. The chain recombines TRBV15 with TRBJ2-7; unclear D gene. Trimming cost V 2 bases and J 6 bases, with 11 bases left between them. This CDR3 spans 13 amino acids. The germline gives CDR1 LNHNV, CDR2 YYDKDF (reference sequence). In nucleotides, the CDR3 is TGTGCCACCAGCAGATCCTTACTGGTCGAGCAGTACTTC. Its translation is CATSRSLLVEQYF.

The sample holds many counts of this clonotype. The chain couples TRBV19 to TRBJ2-1, with D unresolved. CDR1 LNHDA and CDR2 SQIVND come from the germline V gene (reference sequence). The germline V and J ends were trimmed by 3 bases and 5 bases, with 14 bases remaining between them. The CDR3 loop spans 15 amino acids. CDR3 bases: TGTGCCAGTAGTATGCCCCGGGTTTACAACAATGAGCAGTTCTTC. Protein product: CASSMPRVYNNEQFF.

This clonotype has at least ten counts. The V call is TRBV7-3, the J call TRBJ1-5, with 7 bases aligning to TRBD1. This CDR3 region has 15 residues. CDR1 and CDR2 from the germline V gene are SGHTA and FQGTGA. With V trimmed by 0 bases and J by 7 bases, 6 bases remained unmatched. CDR3 sequence: CASSLTADRAQPQHF. CDR3 nucleotide sequence: TGTGCCAGCAGCTTAACGGCCGACAGGGCCCAGCCCCAGCATTTT.

This clonotype was seen ten or more times. The V gene is TRBV5-4, the J gene TRBJ2-3, with D hard to call. In germline, CDR1 is SGHNT, CDR2 YYREEE (reference sequence). The CDR3 sequence is 12 residues long. The ends were cut back, 3 bases at V and 2 bases at J, with 4 bases in the middle. DNA of the CDR3: TGTGCCAGCAGCTACGACACAGATACGCAGTATTTT. Its protein is CASSYDTDTQYF.

This clonotype was counted ten times or more. The chain recombines TRBV7-2 with TRBJ1-6; 7 bases are a match to TRBD1. Germline CDR1 SGHTA, CDR2 FQGNSA. CDR3 length equals 18 residues. Trimming cost V 5 bases and J 2 bases; bases outside gene matches: 12. The CDR3 here is CASSPQRQGSTYNSPLHF. For the CDR3, the DNA is TGTGCCAGCAGCCCCCAGCGACAGGGATCGACCTATAATTCACCCCTCCACTTT. Full variable domain (missing parts from reference TRBV7-2 and TRBJ1-6): GAGVSQSPSNKVTEKGKDVELRCDPISGHTALYWYRQSLGQGLEFLIYFQGNSAPDKSGLPSDRFSAERTGGSVSTLTIQRTQQEDSAVYLCASSPQRQGSTYNSPLHFGNGTRLTVT.